This T cell receptor beta chain is drawn from a study of blood T cell repertoires in COVID-19. Background on the study: Acute-phase and convalescent COVID-19 samples originated in the United States, Italy and Spain. Nucleic acid was either cDNA or gDNA, and it came from T cells, B-cell-depleted T cells, or PBMCs.

In the authors' methods: Amplification with reference gene primers provided the estimates of nucleated cell counts. Clones were read by immunoSEQ multiplex PCR, and TCRdb kept only the in-frame ones, dropping some. V and J calls and clone size are those listed in that table; D and trimming were worked out from the DNA. The data hold about 320,000 clones, with more than 80% observed a single time. This CDR3 is built from 14 residues. Trimming pared 3 bases from V and 1 base from J, leaving 10 bases between. The germline CDR1 and CDR2 sequences are LGHDT and YNNKEL (reference sequence). This receptor was obtained from a man aged 18-30 years who had recovered from COVID-19. The chain employs TRBV3-1 (or the pseudogene TRBV3-2) and TRBJ2-7; possible D gene TRBD1, 6 bases. The source material was peripheral blood. The CDR3 is CASSHGTPSYEQYF. The CDR3 DNA reads as TGTGCCAGCAGCCACGGGACACCATCCTACGAGCAGTACTTC.